Each of the 17 T cell receptor beta chains below was sequenced from the same sample in a study of memory CD4+ T cells and cytomegalovirus serostatus. Data came from immunoSEQ multiplex PCR; TCRdb stores just in-frame clones and leaves some out. The table lists tens of thousands of clones, more than 65% of them singletons. The sort gate was single viable CD3+CD4+CD8-CD45RO+ cells for memory CD4+ T cells. Sequencing input: memory CD4+ T cells from blood. The receptors here all came from an adult in good health and CMV-seronegative. Some clones in this sample may be carry-over from other donors' samples.

The rearrangement uses TRBV7-8 and TRBJ2-3, with TRBD1 matching 8 bases. V was clipped by 6 bases and J by 5 bases; unmatched bases: 4. CDR3 length equals 13 residues. Per the germline V gene, CDR1 is SGHVS and CDR2 is FQNEAQ. CDR3 sequence reads: CASRQGAGDTQYF. CDR3 DNA sequence: TGTGCCAGCAGGCAGGGGGCTGGAGATACGCAGTATTTT.

The V call is TRBV7-2, the J call TRBJ2-1; the D is unclear. Looked up from germline, CDR1 is SGHTA and CDR2 is FQGNSA. This CDR3 comprises 12 residues. With 2 bases removed from V and 7 bases from J, the gap between germline ends came to 6 bases. DNA of the CDR3: TGTGCCAGCAGCTTAAAGTTGAATGAGCAGTTCTTC. Translation gives CASSLKLNEQFF. Full variable domain (missing parts from reference TRBV7-2 and TRBJ2-1): GAGVSQSPSNKVTEKGKDVELRCDPISGHTALYWYRQSLGQGLEFLIYFQGNSAPDKSGLPSDRFSAERTGGSVSTLTIQRTQQEDSAVYLCASSLKLNEQFFGPGTRLTVL.

The chain is built from TRBV28 and TRBJ1-1; maybe TRBD1 (6 bases). Per the germline V gene, CDR1 is MDHEN and CDR2 is SYDVKM. This CDR3 region has 15 residues. V was trimmed by 7 bases and J by 4 bases, leaving 19 bases between them. The CDR3, as DNA: TGTGCCAGCACCCTATCCAGGGGAGGGGGCACTGAAGCTTTCTTT. This encodes CASTLSRGGGTEAFF.

The CDR3 here is CARSPLEQGIWDGYTF. The CDR3 DNA reads TGTGCCAGAAGCCCCTTGGAGCAGGGGATTTGGGATGGCTACACCTTC. The chain carries TRBV5-3 and TRBJ1-2, with D tentatively TRBD1 (6 bases). TRBV5-3 is treated as an ORF (open reading frame) with a function not yet certain. The CDR3 spans 16 residues. V was clipped by 4 bases and J by 6 bases, with 22 bases between them.

The chain is built from TRBV28 and TRBJ2-2; tentative D call: TRBD1 (5 bases). Germline CDR1 MDHEN, CDR2 SYDVKM. Deletions cut 6 bases from V and 4 bases from J, with 9 bases between. This CDR3 has 13 residues. CDR3: CASRGLGTGELFF. In DNA form, the CDR3 reads TGTGCCAGCAGGGGGCTGGGCACCGGGGAGCTGTTTTTT.

CDR3 DNA: TGTGCCAGCATCCACAGGGCTGGAAACACCATATATTTT. This gives the protein CASIHRAGNTIYF. V and J are TRBV28 and TRBJ1-3, with D possibly being TRBD1 (6 bases). V lost 7 bases, J lost 2 bases, and 9 bases lay in between. Germline V gene data show CDR1 as MDHEN and CDR2 as SYDVKM. The CDR3 runs to 13 residues.

The rearrangement uses TRBV6-4 and TRBJ1-5, with D hard to call. The V gene's germline CDR1 is MRHNA and CDR2 SNTAGT. This CDR3 has 12 residues. V lost 10 bases and J 0 bases, leaving 7 bases between the germline ends. CDR3 amino acids: CANHASNQPQHF. The CDR3 DNA is TGTGCCAACCACGCTAGCAATCAGCCCCAGCATTTT.

The chain couples TRBV11-2 to TRBJ2-7; D might be TRBD2 (6 bases). The CDR3 contains 14 residues. V lost 2 bases and J 4 bases, leaving 12 bases between the germline ends. In germline, CDR1 is SGHAT, CDR2 FQNNGV. The CDR3 sequence is CASSLLLAAYEQYF. In nucleotides, the CDR3 is TGTGCCAGCAGCTTATTATTAGCGGCTTACGAGCAGTACTTC.

The V and J genes are TRBV19 and TRBJ2-5; D is perhaps TRBD1 (7 bases). Trimming took 5 bases from V and 7 from J, leaving 17 bases between them. This CDR3 spans 14 amino acids. In germline, CDR1 is LNHDA, CDR2 SQIVND (reference sequence). In DNA form, the CDR3 reads TGTGCCAGTAGTTTGGGACAGACCGGGGGGACCCAGTACTTC. It specifies CASSLGQTGGTQYF.

J is TRBJ2-7 and V is TRBV6-6, with 10 positions matching TRBD2. J was trimmed by 5 bases and V by 2 bases; bases with no gene match: 3. CDR3 length: 14 residues. Germline lookup yields CDR1 MNHNY and CDR2 SVGAGI (reference sequence). The CDR3 DNA reads as TGTGCCAGCAGTTACGCGGGACTAGCGAACGAGCAGTACTTC. This translates into CASSYAGLANEQYF.

V usage is TRBV5-1 and J usage is TRBJ2-7, with 9 positions matching TRBD2. This CDR3 has 16 amino acids. From germline, CDR1 is SGHRS and CDR2 YFSETQ. Trimming at V came to 4 bases and at J to 0 bases, leaving 8 bases not matched to a gene. CDR3 sequence reads: CASSPSAGGNSYEQYF. The CDR3 DNA reads TGCGCCAGCAGCCCCTCGGCGGGAGGGAACTCCTACGAGCAGTACTTC.

Comment on this clone: At the DNA level, this CDR3 is encoded by other sequences in the same sample as well. V gene TRBV9 combines with J gene TRBJ1-2; 7 bases match TRBD1. Germline assignment: CDR1 SGDLS and CDR2 YYNGEE. V shed 4 bases, J shed 5 bases, and the junction held 14 bases outside the gene matches. This CDR3 spans 16 amino acids. In DNA, the CDR3 is TGTGCCAGCAGCCCCCAACCGACAGGGCTGGGGTATGGCTACACCTTC. Protein sequence: CASSPQPTGLGYGYTF.

CDR3 DNA sequence: TGTGCCAGCAGCGCGGGGACTAGCGGAAAAAACATTCAGTACTTC. Its protein product is CASSAGTSGKNIQYF. V gene TRBV7-2 combines with J gene TRBJ2-4; 11 nucleotides align to TRBD2. This CDR3 spans 15 amino acids. The germline gives CDR1 SGHTA, CDR2 FQGNSA. The J segment lost 4 bases and the V segment lost 5 bases, leaving 4 bases of the junction unmatched.

The chain couples TRBV25-1 to TRBJ2-5; D is unclear. CDR3 length: 15 residues. Looked up from germline, CDR1 is MGHDK and CDR2 is SYGVNS. The V and J ends lost 3 bases and 5 bases respectively, with 16 bases between them. Written as DNA, the CDR3 is TGTGCCAGCAGTGATTCTGGTCTATTCGGGGAGACCCAGTACTTC. Protein product: CASSDSGLFGETQYF.

The rearrangement joins TRBV2 to TRBJ1-1; possibly TRBD1 for D (5 bases). This CDR3 has 15 residues. Trimming removed 7 bases from V and 8 bases from J, with 23 bases in between. Germline V gives CDR1 SNHLY, CDR2 FYNNEI. DNA of the CDR3: TGTGCCAGCAACTACCGGGACCCCGCACGAGGGGAAGCTTTCTTT. Its protein is CASNYRDPARGEAFF.

The chain joins TRBV5-5 to TRBJ2-4; 7 bases are shared with TRBD1. Germline values: CDR1 SGHKS, CDR2 YYEKEE (reference sequence). Trimming cost V 4 bases and J 6 bases; bases outside gene matches: 1. The CDR3 totals 12 residues. The CDR3 DNA follows: TGTGCCAGCAGCGGGACAGTAAACATTCAGTACTTC. Its protein is CASSGTVNIQYF.

In this sample, this clone turned up once. This chain joins TRBV6-6 and TRBJ2-3; maybe TRBD2 (5 bases). CDR1 is MNHNY and CDR2 is SVGAGI in the germline V gene (reference sequence). Trimming removed 5 bases at V and 1 base at J, with 7 bases between. The CDR3 consists of 13 residues. CDR3 in DNA: TGTGCCAGCAGTAAACTAGGCACAGATACGCAGTATTTT. Protein: CASSKLGTDTQYF.